One sample yielded the 8 T cell receptor beta chains listed below, sequenced in a study of PD-L1 blockade in urothelial cancer. Sequencing used immunoSEQ multiplex PCR; TCRdb keeps in-frame clones, though not all of them. The sample holds tens of thousands of clones, roughly 89% seen once. Time point indicated: peripheral blood 6 weeks after treatment start. The source was PBMCs, collected around atezolizumab (anti-PD-L1) treatment. These receptors all come from a man in his 70s with urothelial cancer.

This clone was recorded once. V and J are TRBV28 and TRBJ1-1, with D possibly matching TRBD1 (6 bases). Germline values: CDR1 MDHEN, CDR2 SYDVKM. V lost 6 bases and J 0 bases, leaving 14 bases between the germline ends. CDR3 length equals 15 residues. DNA of the CDR3: TGTGCCAGCAGCGATACCGGGACATTGAACACTGAAGCTTTCTTT. This gives the protein CASSDTGTLNTEAFF.

This rearrangement joins TRBV6-6 to TRBJ1-5, with a tentative D call TRBD1 (5 bases). Trimming pared 2 bases from V and 8 bases from J, leaving 10 bases between. From germline, CDR1 is MNHNY and CDR2 SVGAGI (reference sequence). The length of the CDR3 is 13 residues. CDR3 nucleotide sequence: TGTGCCAGCAGTTACAGACAGCTAGAGCCCCAGCATTTT. Residues: CASSYRQLEPQHF.

V and J are TRBV18 and TRBJ2-3, with D possibly being TRBD1 (5 bases). The germline V gene encodes CDR1 KGHSH and CDR2 LQKENI. V lost 0 bases and J lost 1, with 11 bases in between. The CDR3 sequence is 16 residues long. The chain's CDR3 is CASSPPGRSRTDTQYF. CDR3 nucleotide sequence: TGTGCCAGCTCACCACCGGGGCGGTCTCGCACAGATACGCAGTATTTT.

The chain joins TRBV19 to TRBJ2-1, with 9 positions matching TRBD2. In germline, CDR1 is LNHDA, CDR2 SQIVND (reference sequence). This CDR3 contains 15 residues. V lost 3 bases, J lost 9 bases, and 9 bases stayed unmatched. The CDR3: CASSIFGGRASEQFF. The DNA of the CDR3 is TGTGCCAGTAGTATTTTTGGCGGGAGGGCTTCTGAGCAGTTCTTC.

Only one count was recorded for this clone. V usage is TRBV10-3 and J usage is TRBJ2-7; 7 bases agree with TRBD1. The V gene's germline CDR1 is ENHRY and CDR2 SYGVKD. V was clipped by 6 bases and J by 0 bases; unmatched bases: 5. The CDR3 has 14 amino acids. The CDR3 here is CAISSGQSSYEQYF. The CDR3 DNA reads TGTGCCATCAGCTCGGGACAGAGCTCCTACGAGCAGTACTTC.

This chain links TRBV5-1 with TRBJ2-3; perhaps TRBD2 as D (5 bases). V was cut by 1 base and J by 2 bases, with 14 bases left in between. CDR3 length: 16 amino acids. Germline CDR1 and CDR2: SGHRS and YFSETQ. CDR3 in amino acids: CASSLSAGAFTDTQYF. Here the CDR3 DNA reads TGCGCCAGCAGCTTGAGTGCGGGTGCCTTCACAGATACGCAGTATTTT.

This chain uses TRBV7-3 with TRBJ2-1, with a weak D call TRBD1 (6 bases). The CDR3 runs 16 residues. V lost 8 bases and J lost 7, with 24 bases in between. Germline values: CDR1 SGHTA, CDR2 FQGTGA. DNA for the CDR3: TGTGCCAGCGCGCCGAACCCTGGCCAGGGGATAAATGAGCAGTTCTTC. As protein: CASAPNPGQGINEQFF.

This sequence joins TRBV6-6 and TRBJ2-4; a weak D match, TRBD1 (5 bases). The CDR3 spans 16 residues. CDR1 MNHNY and CDR2 SVGAGI come from the germline V gene (reference sequence). Trimming cost V 2 bases and J 3 bases, with 14 bases left between them. This CDR3 reads CASSYPPTAGKNIQYF. In DNA form, the CDR3 reads TGTGCCAGCAGTTACCCACCGACAGCTGGCAAAAACATTCAGTACTTC.